This T cell receptor beta chain stems from a study of T cell changes during pregnancy in multiple sclerosis. V shed 4 bases and J shed 0 bases, with 10 bases lying between them. The CDR3 sequence is 16 residues long. Germline V gene lookup returns CDR1 LNHDA and CDR2 SQIVND (reference sequence). The table came from immunoSEQ multiplex PCR; TCRdb's copy has only in-frame clones and leaves some out. The table includes about 52,000 clones, over 85% detected once. A single count supports this clone. The chain recombines TRBV19 with TRBJ2-6, with TRBD1 as a possible D gene (5 bases). This TCR was recovered from a female donor with multiple sclerosis, enrolled in a pregnancy study. Source: CD4+ T cells from peripheral blood mononuclear cells, taken before pregnancy. The CDR3 nucleotides are TGTGCCAGTAGTACCCAGGGAAGCTCTGGGGCCAACGTCCTGACTTTC. Translation: CASSTQGSSGANVLTF.